This TCR beta chain comes out of a study of blood T cell repertoires in COVID-19. Study-wide context: Donors in the United States, Italy and Spain gave samples during acute or convalescent COVID-19.

Per the study methods: Amplification of reference gene primers was used by the study to estimate nucleated cell counts. Assay used: immunoSEQ multiplex PCR; TCRdb lists only in-frame clones, some missing. V, J and clone size were drawn from that table, and D and trimming were deduced from the DNA. The sample has approximately 130,000 clones, approximately 86% seen once. Losses at the gene ends were 0 bases for V and 0 bases for J; bases not matched to a gene: 4. The length of the CDR3 is 16 residues. Germline V gene sequence: CDR1 SGHRS, CDR2 YFSETQ. The chain links TRBV5-1 to TRBJ1-1, with TRBD1 identical over 8 bases. Sequenced: peripheral blood. The sequence came from a woman aged 45-60 years who had recovered from COVID-19. The CDR3 is CASSLGRGLLNTEAFF. CDR3 nucleotide sequence: TGCGCCAGCAGCTTGGGCAGGGGGCTATTGAACACTGAAGCTTTCTTT.